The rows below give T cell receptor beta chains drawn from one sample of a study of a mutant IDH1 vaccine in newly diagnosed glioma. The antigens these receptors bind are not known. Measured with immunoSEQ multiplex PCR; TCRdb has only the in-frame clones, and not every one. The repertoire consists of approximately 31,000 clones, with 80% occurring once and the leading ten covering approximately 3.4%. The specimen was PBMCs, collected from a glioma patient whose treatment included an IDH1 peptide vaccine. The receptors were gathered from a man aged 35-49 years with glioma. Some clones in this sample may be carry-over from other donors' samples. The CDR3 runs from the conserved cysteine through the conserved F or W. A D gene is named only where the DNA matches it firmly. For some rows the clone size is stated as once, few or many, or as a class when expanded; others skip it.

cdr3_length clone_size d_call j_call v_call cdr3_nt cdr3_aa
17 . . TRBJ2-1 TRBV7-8 TGTGCCAGCAGCTTATACTCCGAGACAGCGACTTACAATGAGCAGTTCTTC CASSLYSETATYNEQFF
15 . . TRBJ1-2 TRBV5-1 TGCGCCAGCAGCCCGACCTGGCGCGGGGGCGCCGGCTACACCTTC CASSPTWRGGAGYTF
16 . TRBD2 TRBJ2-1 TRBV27 TGTGCCAGCAGACTCGGGACTAGCGCCTCCTACAATGAGCAGTTCTTC CASRLGTSASYNEQFF
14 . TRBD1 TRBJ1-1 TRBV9 TGTGCCAGCAGCGAAAACCAGGGGGCCAGTGAAGCTTTCTTT CASSENQGASEAFF
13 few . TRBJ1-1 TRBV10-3 TGTGCCATCAGTGAGTCGGGGGACACTGAAGCTTTCTTT CAISESGDTEAFF
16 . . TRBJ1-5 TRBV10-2 TGCGCCAGCAGTGAGTCGCCAGGGAATAGCAATCAGCCCCAGCATTTT CASSESPGNSNQPQHF
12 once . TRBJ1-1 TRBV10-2 TGCGCCAGCAGCTTCACTGGCACTGAAGCTTTCTTT CASSFTGTEAFF
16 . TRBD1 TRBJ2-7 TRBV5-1 TGCGCCAGCAGCTTGGAGCCGGGACAGGGGTGGGCCGAGCAGTACTTC CASSLEPGQGWAEQYF
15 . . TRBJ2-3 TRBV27 TGTGCCAGCAGTTTATCGGGGGGATTATCAGATACGCAGTATTTT CASSLSGGLSDTQYF
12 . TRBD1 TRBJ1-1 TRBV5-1 TGCGCCAGCAGCTCAAGACAGGGTGAAGCTTTCTTT CASSSRQGEAFF
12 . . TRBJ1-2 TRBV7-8 TGTGCCAGCAGCTTAAGCGGGTGGGGCTACACCTTC CASSLSGWGYTF
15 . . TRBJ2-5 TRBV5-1 TGCGCCAGCAGTCTGTCGACGGGTAGAGGGGAGACCCAGTACTTC CASSLSTGRGETQYF
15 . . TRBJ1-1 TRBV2 TGTGCCAGCAGCCCGAGGGGGGGTTGGAACACTGAAGCTTTCTTT CASSPRGGWNTEAFF
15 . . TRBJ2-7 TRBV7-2 TGTGCCAGCAGCTCCCTGTACAGGGATTCCTACGAGCAGTACTTC CASSSLYRDSYEQYF
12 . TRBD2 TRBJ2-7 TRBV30 TGTGCCTGGAGGGGGGGGTCCTACGAGCAGTACTTC CAWRGGSYEQYF
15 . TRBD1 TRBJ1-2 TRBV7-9 TGTGCCAGCAGCGATCGACAGGGCGTGAACTATGGCTACACCTTC CASSDRQGVNYGYTF
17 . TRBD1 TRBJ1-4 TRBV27 TGTGCCAGCAGTTTACAGGACAGGGGGCAGATTAATGAAAAACTGTTTTTT CASSLQDRGQINEKLFF
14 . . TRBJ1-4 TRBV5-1 TGCGCCAGCAGCTTGAGAGGGGGAGATGAAAAACTGTTTTTT CASSLRGGDEKLFF
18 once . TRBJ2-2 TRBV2 TGTGCCAGCGGCCGCATGAGGGGTTTGGATCTTTACACCGGGGAGCTGTTTTTT CASGRMRGLDLYTGELFF
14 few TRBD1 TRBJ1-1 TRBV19 TGTGCCAGTAGATCTCCCAGCCCTCAGGGGGTAGCTTTCTTT CASRSPSPQGVAFF
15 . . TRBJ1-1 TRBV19 TGTGCCAGTAGTATGTTGGGGGGGCCGAACACTGAAGCTTTCTTT CASSMLGGPNTEAFF
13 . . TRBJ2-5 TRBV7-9 TGTGCCAGCAGCTTAACCCCCGGGGAGACCCAGTACTTC CASSLTPGETQYF
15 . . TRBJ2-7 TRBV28 TGTGCCAGCAGTTTCGCCCCCGACAGCCCGGACGAGCAGTACTTC CASSFAPDSPDEQYF
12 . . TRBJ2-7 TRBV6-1 TGTGCCAGCAGTGAAATGGGCTACGAGCAGTACTTC CASSEMGYEQYF
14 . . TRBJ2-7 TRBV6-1 TGTGCCAGCAGTGAACTTGAGGCCTCCTACGAGCAGTACTTC CASSELEASYEQYF
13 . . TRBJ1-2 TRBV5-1 TGCGCCAGCAGTGAGGGCGGTAACTATGGCTACACCTTC CASSEGGNYGYTF
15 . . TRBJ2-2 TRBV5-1 TGCGCCAGCAGCTTGGGTCAGGGTCACACCGGGGAGCTGTTTTTT CASSLGQGHTGELFF
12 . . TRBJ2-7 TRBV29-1 TGCAGCGTCGGGGTCGACAGGTACGAGCAGTACTTC CSVGVDRYEQYF
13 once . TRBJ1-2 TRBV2 TGTGCCAGCAGTGGCGTAAGTTACGGTGGCTACACCTTC CASSGVSYGGYTF
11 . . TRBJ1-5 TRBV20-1 TGCAGTGCTAGCCTCAATCAGCCCCAGCATTTT CSASLNQPQHF
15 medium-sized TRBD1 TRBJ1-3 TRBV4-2 TGTGCCAGCAGCCTTAACAGGGGGCCTGGAAACACCATATATTTT CASSLNRGPGNTIYF
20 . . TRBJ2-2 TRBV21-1 TGTGCCAGCAGCAAAGTCCCGGGACAGGGGGCGGCCGGGGACACCGGGGAGCTGTTTTTT CASSKVPGQGAAGDTGELFF
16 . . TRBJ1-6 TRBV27 TGTGCCAGCAGTTCCCCCACGCAGATTTATAATTCACCCCTCCACTTT CASSSPTQIYNSPLHF
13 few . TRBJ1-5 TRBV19 TGTGCCAGTAGTCGGGACTTCGATCAGCCCCAGCATTTT CASSRDFDQPQHF
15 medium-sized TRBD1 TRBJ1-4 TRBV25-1 TGTGCCAGCAGTGGAGGGGGCGCCGCTAATGAAAAACTGTTTTTT CASSGGGAANEKLFF
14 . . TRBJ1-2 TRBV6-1 TGTGCCAGCAGTGAAGGGGGGATGGCCTATGGCTACACCTTC CASSEGGMAYGYTF
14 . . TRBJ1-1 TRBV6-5 TGTGCCAGCAGTTACTCGCCAGGGAGGGCTGAAGCTTTCTTT CASSYSPGRAEAFF
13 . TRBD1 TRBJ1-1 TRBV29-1 TGCAGCGGCCTGGGACAGGGTAGTATCGAAGCTTTCTTT CSGLGQGSIEAFF
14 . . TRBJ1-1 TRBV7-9 TGTGCCAGCAGCTTAGGACAAGGGAACACTGAAGCTTTCTTT CASSLGQGNTEAFF
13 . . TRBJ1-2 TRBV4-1 TGCGCCAGCAGCCAAGAAGGGGGTTGGGGCTACACCTTC CASSQEGGWGYTF
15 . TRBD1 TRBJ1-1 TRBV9 TGTGCCAGCAGCCCCCCGACAGGGAAGTCTTCTGAAGCTTTCTTT CASSPPTGKSSEAFF
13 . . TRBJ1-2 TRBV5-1 TGCGCCAGCAGCTTAGGCAGTCTCTCTGGCTACACCTTC CASSLGSLSGYTF
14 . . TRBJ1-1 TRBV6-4 TGTGCCAGCAGTGACTCGAGCGCGAACACTGAAGCTTTCTTT CASSDSSANTEAFF
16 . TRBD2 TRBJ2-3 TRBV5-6 TGTGCCAGCAGCTCCGCTAGCGGGGCTAGCACAGATACGCAGTATTTT CASSSASGASTDTQYF
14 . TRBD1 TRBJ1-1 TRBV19 TGTGCCAGTAGTATCGGACAGGGGAACACTGAAGCTTTCTTT CASSIGQGNTEAFF
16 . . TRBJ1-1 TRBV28 TGTGCCAGCAGTGGGGCTGAGTTGGGGGGGAACACTGAAGCTTTCTTT CASSGAELGGNTEAFF